What follows is one TCR beta chain and its context. What it binds is unknown. Trimming cost V 4 bases and J 2 bases; bases outside gene matches: 7. Germline CDR1 reads SGHRS; CDR2 reads YFSETQ. The CDR3 is 15 residues long. Each of the donors was a healthy bone marrow donor. The data are from a study of cytomegalovirus exposure and HLA in healthy donors. Findings and caveats of the study: The study found most TCR sequences rare, yet found some public TCRs in many donors. Most of the CMV-associated TCR beta chains (in a later analysis) appeared to be HLA-restricted.

The PCR employed 60 Vbeta primers together with 13 Jbeta primers. This table comes from immunoSEQ multiplex PCR, and its TCRdb copy is limited to in-frame clones, with some not included. Of about 130,000 clones listed, 15% to 20% are singletons. The receptor comes from a female donor in good health and CMV-seropositive. Specimen: PBMCs. V usage is TRBV5-1 and J usage is TRBJ2-5; 8 nucleotides line up with TRBD1. In DNA form, the CDR3 reads TGCGCCAGCAGCGGACAGGGAGTAATGCAAGAGACCCAGTACTTC. Its translation is CASSGQGVMQETQYF. The variable domain in full, with the rest retrieved from reference TRBV5-1 and TRBJ2-5, is KAGVTQTPRYLIKTRGQQVTLSCSPISGHRSVSWYQQTPGQGLQFLFEYFSETQRNKGNFPGRFSGRQFSNSRSEMNVSTLELGDSALYLCASSGQGVMQETQYFGPGTRLLVL.